Ten or more counts support the clone carrying this T cell receptor beta chain. Antigen unknown. These data belong to a study of breast tumors, draining lymph nodes, adjacent tissues. Trimming took 5 bases from V and 3 from J, leaving 11 bases between them. In germline, CDR1 is SGHAT, CDR2 FQNNGV. The CDR3 is made up of 13 amino acids. Study-level findings and limits: Tumor and nontumor repertoires were significantly more similar in luminal-like than in basal-like breast cancer. Most tumor T cells seemingly derive from lymph node, then expand in tumor.

TCRdb re-called the multiplex PCR reads with MiXCR, one entry per CDR3 protein. The sample lists approximately 37,000 distinct CDR3 sequences, roughly 36% occurring once. The TCR originated in a female donor with breast cancer. Some clones in this sample may be carry-over from other donors' samples. Sequencing was carried out using breast tumor tissue. This chain connects TRBV11-2 to TRBJ2-7, with no clear D. The CDR3 sequence is CASSPGPLYEQYF. The CDR3 region has the DNA TGTGCCAGCAGCCCCGGACCACTCTACGAGCAGTACTTC.